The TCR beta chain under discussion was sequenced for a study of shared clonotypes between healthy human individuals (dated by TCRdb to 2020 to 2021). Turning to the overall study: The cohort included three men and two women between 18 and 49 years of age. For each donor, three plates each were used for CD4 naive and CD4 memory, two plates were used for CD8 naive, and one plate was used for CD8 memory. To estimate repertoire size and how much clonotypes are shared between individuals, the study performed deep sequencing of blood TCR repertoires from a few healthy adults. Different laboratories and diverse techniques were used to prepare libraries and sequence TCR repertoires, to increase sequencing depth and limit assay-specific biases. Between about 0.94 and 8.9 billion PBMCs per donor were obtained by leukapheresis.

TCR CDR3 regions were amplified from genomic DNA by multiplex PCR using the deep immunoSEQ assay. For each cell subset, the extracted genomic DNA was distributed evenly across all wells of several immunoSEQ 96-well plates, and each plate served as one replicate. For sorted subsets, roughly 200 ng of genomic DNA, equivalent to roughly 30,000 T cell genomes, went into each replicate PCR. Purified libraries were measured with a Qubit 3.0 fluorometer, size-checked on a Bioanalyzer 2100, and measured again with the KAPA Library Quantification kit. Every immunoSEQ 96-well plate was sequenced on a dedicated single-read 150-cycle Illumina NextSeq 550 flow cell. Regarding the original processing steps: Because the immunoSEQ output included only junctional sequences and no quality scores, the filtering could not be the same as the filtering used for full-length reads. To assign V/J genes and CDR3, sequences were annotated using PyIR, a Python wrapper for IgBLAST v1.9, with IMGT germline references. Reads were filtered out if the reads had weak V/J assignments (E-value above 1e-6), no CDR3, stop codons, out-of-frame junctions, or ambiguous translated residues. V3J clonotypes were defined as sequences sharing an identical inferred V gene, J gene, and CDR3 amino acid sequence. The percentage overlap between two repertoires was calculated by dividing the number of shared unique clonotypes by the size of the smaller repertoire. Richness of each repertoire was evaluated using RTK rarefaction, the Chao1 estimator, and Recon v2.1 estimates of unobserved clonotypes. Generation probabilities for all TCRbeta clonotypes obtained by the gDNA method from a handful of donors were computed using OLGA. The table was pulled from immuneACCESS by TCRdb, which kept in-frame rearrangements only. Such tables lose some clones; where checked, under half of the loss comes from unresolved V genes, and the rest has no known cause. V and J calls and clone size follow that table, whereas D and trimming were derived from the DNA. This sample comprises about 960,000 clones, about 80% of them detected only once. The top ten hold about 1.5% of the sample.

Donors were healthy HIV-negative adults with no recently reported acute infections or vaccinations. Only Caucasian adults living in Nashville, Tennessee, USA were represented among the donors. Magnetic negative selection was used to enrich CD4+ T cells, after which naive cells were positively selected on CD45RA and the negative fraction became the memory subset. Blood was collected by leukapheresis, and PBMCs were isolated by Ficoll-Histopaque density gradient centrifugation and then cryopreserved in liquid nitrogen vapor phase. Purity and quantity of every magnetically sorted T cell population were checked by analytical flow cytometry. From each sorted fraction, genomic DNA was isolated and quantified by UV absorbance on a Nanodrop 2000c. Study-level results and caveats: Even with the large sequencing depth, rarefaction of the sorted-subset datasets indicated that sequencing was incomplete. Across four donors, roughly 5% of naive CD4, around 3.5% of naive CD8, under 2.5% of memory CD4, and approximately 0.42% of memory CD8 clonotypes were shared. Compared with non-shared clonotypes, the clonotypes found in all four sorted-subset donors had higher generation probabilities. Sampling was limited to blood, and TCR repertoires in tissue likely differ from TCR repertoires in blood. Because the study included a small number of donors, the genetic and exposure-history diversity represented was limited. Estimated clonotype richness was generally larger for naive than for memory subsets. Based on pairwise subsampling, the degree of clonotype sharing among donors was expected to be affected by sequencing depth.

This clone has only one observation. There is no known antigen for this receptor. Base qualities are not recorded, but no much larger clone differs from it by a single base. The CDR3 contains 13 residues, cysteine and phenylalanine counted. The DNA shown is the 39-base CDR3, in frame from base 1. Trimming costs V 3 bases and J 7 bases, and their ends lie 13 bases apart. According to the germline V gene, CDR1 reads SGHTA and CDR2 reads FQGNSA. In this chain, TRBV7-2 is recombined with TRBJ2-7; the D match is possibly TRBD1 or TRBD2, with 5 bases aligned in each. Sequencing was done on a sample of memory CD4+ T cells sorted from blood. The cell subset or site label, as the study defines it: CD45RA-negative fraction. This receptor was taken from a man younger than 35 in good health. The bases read TGTGCCAGCAGCTTGGGACCGCTAGGGGAGCAGTACTTC. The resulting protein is CASSLGPLGEQYF.